These 27 T cell receptor beta chains came from one sample sequenced in a study of blood T cell repertoires in COVID-19. The method was immunoSEQ multiplex PCR; TCRdb's version includes in-frame clones alone and lacks a portion of them. Altogether some 68,000 clones are present, around 87% being singletons, with the ten largest covering approximately 2.9%. The sample taken for sequencing was peripheral blood. Every receptor here comes from a man between 50 and 59 years old with acute or convalescent COVID-19.

V gene TRBV11-2 combines with J gene TRBJ1-2; D remains unclear. Germline values: CDR1 SGHAT, CDR2 FQNNGV. The CDR3 has 14 amino acids. Trimming left V 5 bases short and J 8 bases short, with 18 bases between. The CDR3 nucleotides are TGTGCCAGCAGCCCCGGAGGTCCCTCGGAAGGCTACACCTTC. Residues: CASSPGGPSEGYTF. The variable domain in full, with the rest retrieved from reference TRBV11-2 and TRBJ1-2, is EAGVAQSPRYKIIEKRQSVAFWCNPISGHATLYWYQQILGQGPKLLIQFQNNGVVDDSQLPKDRFSAERLKGVDSTLKIQPAKLEDSAVYLCASSPGGPSEGYTFGSGTRLTVV.

The chain is built from TRBV11-2 and TRBJ1-1, with a tentative D call TRBD1 (6 bases). This CDR3 has 16 amino acids. Germline CDR1 and CDR2: SGHAT and FQNNGV. Deletions cut 3 bases from V and 0 bases from J, with 14 bases between. The CDR3 loop reads CASSLSLGDMNTEAFF. In nucleotides, the CDR3 is TGTGCCAGCAGCTTGAGTTTGGGGGACATGAACACTGAAGCTTTCTTT.

The V gene is TRBV7-9, the J gene TRBJ2-5, with TRBD1 matching over 12 bases. Germline V CDR1 and CDR2: SEHNR, FQNEAQ (reference sequence). This CDR3 is built from 14 residues. V lost 5 bases, J lost 5 bases, and 3 bases stayed unmatched. The CDR3: CASSRGQGAETQYF. CDR3 nucleotide sequence: TGTGCCAGCAGCAGGGGACAGGGGGCCGAGACCCAGTACTTC.

The chain recombines TRBV30 with TRBJ2-3; D might be TRBD1 (5 bases). The germline V gene has CDR1 GTSNPN and CDR2 SVGIG (reference sequence). V lost 6 bases and J lost 0, with 10 bases in between. The CDR3 sequence is 13 residues long. The CDR3 DNA follows: TGTGCCTGTAACAGGCGAAGCACAGATACGCAGTATTTT. Its translation: CACNRRSTDTQYF.

The CDR3, as DNA: TGTGCCAGCAGCGTAGGGACAGCGGCGGTTAATGAAAAACTGTTTTTT. Its protein is CASSVGTAAVNEKLFF. The chain carries TRBV9 and TRBJ1-4; a possible D gene is TRBD1 (6 bases). The germline CDR1 and CDR2 sequences are SGDLS and YYNGEE. The CDR3 sequence is 16 residues long. Trimming left V 0 bases short and J 4 bases short, with 13 bases between. The full variable domain, its missing parts supplied by reference TRBV9 and TRBJ1-4, is DSGVTQTPKHLITATGQRVTLRCSPRSGDLSVYWYQQSLDQGLQFLIQYYNGEERAKGNILERFSAQQFPDLHSELNLSSLELGDSALYFCASSVGTAAVNEKLFFGSGTQLSVL.

The chain recombines TRBV3-1 (or the pseudogene TRBV3-2) with TRBJ2-3; possible D gene TRBD2, 7 bases. V was cut by 0 bases and J by 4 bases, with 14 bases left in between. This CDR3 spans 16 amino acids. Germline lookup yields CDR1 LGHDT and CDR2 YNNKEL (reference sequence). The CDR3 loop is CASSQDVGEGADTQYF. CDR3 nucleotides: TGTGCCAGCAGCCAAGATGTGGGGGAGGGGGCAGATACGCAGTATTTT.

This chain connects TRBV18 to TRBJ2-2, with D possibly being TRBD1 (6 bases). CDR1 is KGHSH, CDR2 LQKENI, per germline. The ends were cut back, 5 bases at V and 1 base at J, with 11 bases in the middle. The CDR3 extends over 15 amino acids. The CDR3 DNA reads TGTGCCAGCTCATCCGGACAGCTGAACACCGGGGAGCTGTTTTTT. This translates into CASSSGQLNTGELFF.

The rearrangement links TRBV7-2 to TRBJ1-1; D is uncertain. Germline assignment: CDR1 SGHTA and CDR2 FQGNSA. The CDR3 is 14 amino acids. Trimming removed 2 bases from V and 1 base from J, with 8 bases in between. CDR3 DNA sequence: TGTGCCAGCAGCTTAATAACTACGAACACTGAAGCTTTCTTT. Protein: CASSLITTNTEAFF.

The chain joins TRBV7-9 to TRBJ1-2; D gene ambiguous. The CDR3 runs 14 residues. V was clipped by 1 base and J by 5 bases, with 11 bases between them. CDR1 SEHNR and CDR2 FQNEAQ come from the germline V gene (reference sequence). CDR3 bases: TGTGCCAGCAGCTTAGATCTGAGCAATTATGGCTACACCTTC. Protein: CASSLDLSNYGYTF.

V and J are TRBV11-2 and TRBJ2-1; 12 nucleotides align to TRBD2. Germline V lookup: CDR1 SGHAT, CDR2 FQNNGV. V gave up 3 bases and J gave up 4 bases; unmatched junction bases: 4. This CDR3 spans 16 amino acids. The DNA for the CDR3 is TGTGCCAGCAGCTTTGGGGGACTAGCGGGTTACAATGAGCAGTTCTTC. It yields the protein CASSFGGLAGYNEQFF.

The chain combines TRBV19 with TRBJ2-3, with 10 bases identical to TRBD2. Germline CDR1 reads LNHDA; CDR2 reads SQIVND (reference sequence). The V segment lost 2 bases and the J segment 2 bases; nucleotides outside the gene matches: 7. The CDR3 contains 17 residues. The DNA of the CDR3 is TGTGCCAGTAGTATATATCTAGCGGGAGCCACCACAGATACGCAGTATTTT. Translated, it gives CASSIYLAGATTDTQYF.

V and J are TRBV4-2 and TRBJ1-4, with 10 nucleotides matching TRBD1. This CDR3 region has 16 residues. The junction had 5 bases not matched to a gene; V was cut back by 1 base and J by 6 bases. Per germline, CDR1 LGHNA and CDR2 YNFKEQ. This CDR3 is CASSQVTGTGDEKLFF. As DNA, the CDR3 is TGTGCCAGCAGCCAAGTCACCGGGACAGGGGATGAAAAACTGTTTTTT.

V usage is TRBV27 and J usage is TRBJ2-7; 10 nucleotides match TRBD2. From germline, CDR1 is MNHEY and CDR2 SMNVEV (reference sequence). This CDR3 spans 16 amino acids. Unmatched junction bases numbered 10, after V lost 3 bases and J lost 5 bases. DNA of the CDR3: TGTGCCAGCAGTTTCCACGCTAGCGGGAGTGTCCACGAGCAGTACGTC. Its protein is CASSFHASGSVHEQYV.

The chain uses TRBV11-3 and TRBJ2-7, with D perhaps matching TRBD2 (6 bases). Germline-derived CDR1 and CDR2 are SGHNT and YENEEA. CDR3 length: 15 amino acids. Trimming stripped 4 bases from V and 1 base from J, with 14 bases between. The CDR3 DNA follows: TGTGCCAGCAGCTCAATGACTAGTTCGTCCTACGAGCAGTACGTC. The encoded protein is CASSSMTSSSYEQYV.

The rearrangement joins TRBV16 to TRBJ1-2; the match to TRBD1 covers 7 bases. Trimming took 4 bases from V and 3 from J; bases not matched to a gene: 2. The CDR3 length is 13 residues. Per the germline V gene, CDR1 is KGHSY and CDR2 is FQNENV. CDR3 in DNA: TGTGCCAGCAGCCGCGGGACAGACTATGGCTACACCTTC. Translation gives CASSRGTDYGYTF.

The rearrangement uses TRBV5-4 and TRBJ2-3, with a weak D call TRBD2 (6 bases). Germline V gene lookup returns CDR1 SGHNT and CDR2 YYREEE (reference sequence). This CDR3 has 14 residues. The V gene lost 4 bases and the J gene lost 1 base, with 10 bases spanning the gap. This chain's CDR3 is CASSNSGGTDTQYF. CDR3 DNA sequence: TGTGCCAGCAGCAATAGCGGAGGCACAGATACGCAGTATTTT.

This clone came up a few times. The gene calls are TRBV6-1 and TRBJ2-2, with 10 bases identical to TRBD1. V was clipped by 1 base and J by 4 bases; unmatched bases: 0. This CDR3 is 15 amino acids long. CDR1 is MNHNS, CDR2 SASEGT, per germline. CDR3 loop: CASSEGTGGTGELFF. Here the CDR3 DNA reads TGTGCCAGCAGTGAAGGGACAGGGGGCACCGGGGAGCTGTTTTTT.

The chain uses TRBV7-9 and TRBJ2-3; D not certain. Germline CDR1 and CDR2: SEHNR and FQNEAQ (reference sequence). CDR3 size: 12 residues. The V gene lost 2 bases and the J gene lost 6 bases, with 6 bases spanning the gap. The CDR3, as DNA: TGTGCCAGCAGCTTAATGCAGGATACGCAGTATTTT. This codes for CASSLMQDTQYF.

The J gene is TRBJ2-2, the V gene TRBV6-5; 11 bases match TRBD2. The CDR3 runs to 15 residues. Germline trimming cut 6 bases from V and 10 bases from J; bases unmatched to any gene: 10. The germline V gene has CDR1 MNHEY and CDR2 SVGAGI. The CDR3 loop is CASRVAGGPQQELFF. DNA for the CDR3: TGTGCCAGCAGGGTAGCGGGAGGGCCCCAACAGGAGCTGTTTTTT.

The CDR3 loop reads CASSPQGLAGGPVEQFF. The CDR3 DNA is TGTGCCAGCAGCCCACAGGGACTAGCGGGAGGGCCTGTAGAGCAGTTCTTC. The rearrangement links TRBV9 to TRBJ2-1; 16 bases align to TRBD2. The CDR3 contains 17 residues. With 4 bases clipped from V and 10 bases from J, the junction kept 11 bases outside the gene matches. Germline CDR1 reads SGDLS; CDR2 reads YYNGEE.

This chain joins TRBV30 and TRBJ1-1; the D gene is possibly TRBD1 (5 bases). V dropped 3 bases and J dropped 11 bases, with 13 bases sitting between them. Germline values: CDR1 GTSNPN, CDR2 SVGIG (reference sequence). The CDR3 runs to 11 residues. CDR3 region: CAWSAGLRAFF. CDR3 nucleotides: TGTGCCTGGAGCGCAGGGCTTCGGGCTTTCTTT.

J is TRBJ1-4 and V is TRBV4-3; tentatively, D is TRBD1 (5 bases). CDR1 LGHNA and CDR2 YSLEER come from the germline V gene. The CDR3 covers 13 residues. V was pared by 0 bases and J by 15 bases, with 14 bases between. The CDR3: CASSQEGPEKLFF. CDR3 bases: TGCGCCAGCAGCCAAGAGGGGCCAGAAAAGTTGTTTTTT.

In nucleotides, the CDR3 is TGCGCCAGCAGCCAAGTGGACCCCGGGACAGGGGATGTCAACTATGGCTACACCTTC. Residues: CASSQVDPGTGDVNYGYTF. The rearrangement joins TRBV4-1 to TRBJ1-2; 10 bases map to TRBD1. V lost 1 base to trimming and J lost 2 bases; unmatched junction nucleotides: 13. From germline, CDR1 is MGHRA and CDR2 YSYEKL. The CDR3 contains 19 residues.

The V and J genes are TRBV10-3 and TRBJ2-2; 13 nucleotides agree with TRBD2. Germline V lookup: CDR1 ENHRY, CDR2 SYGVKD. This CDR3 spans 15 amino acids. J lost 6 bases, V lost 7 bases, and 5 bases had no gene match. The CDR3 here is CAIKGLAGSAGELFF. The CDR3 region has the DNA TGTGCCATCAAGGGACTAGCGGGAAGCGCCGGGGAGCTGTTTTTT.

This rearrangement joins TRBV24-1 to TRBJ2-3, with TRBD2 matching over 7 bases. V dropped 6 bases and J dropped 4; count of bases not matched to a gene: 9. The CDR3 runs 15 residues. Germline loops: CDR1 KGHDR, CDR2 SFDVKD. CDR3 sequence reads: CATSPRTSEADTQYF. DNA for the CDR3: TGTGCCACCAGTCCCCGAACTAGCGAGGCAGATACGCAGTATTTT.

The chain recombines TRBV27 with TRBJ1-6; D is possibly TRBD1 (6 bases). Trimming took 2 bases from V and 15 from J, leaving 20 bases between them. The CDR3 extends over 15 amino acids. The germline V gene encodes CDR1 MNHEY and CDR2 SMNVEV (reference sequence). CDR3 DNA sequence: TGTGCCAGCAGTTTAACCGGAACAGGGAGCGGTCTCCTCCACTTT. Its translation: CASSLTGTGSGLLHF.

This chain connects TRBV27 to TRBJ2-3; D is unresolved. With 7 bases removed from V and 1 base from J, the gap between germline ends came to 9 bases. CDR3 length: 13 residues. Germline assignment: CDR1 MNHEY and CDR2 SMNVEV (reference sequence). The CDR3 protein is CASTVRGTDTQYF. The CDR3 DNA sequence: TGTGCCAGCACGGTTCGTGGCACAGATACGCAGTATTTT.